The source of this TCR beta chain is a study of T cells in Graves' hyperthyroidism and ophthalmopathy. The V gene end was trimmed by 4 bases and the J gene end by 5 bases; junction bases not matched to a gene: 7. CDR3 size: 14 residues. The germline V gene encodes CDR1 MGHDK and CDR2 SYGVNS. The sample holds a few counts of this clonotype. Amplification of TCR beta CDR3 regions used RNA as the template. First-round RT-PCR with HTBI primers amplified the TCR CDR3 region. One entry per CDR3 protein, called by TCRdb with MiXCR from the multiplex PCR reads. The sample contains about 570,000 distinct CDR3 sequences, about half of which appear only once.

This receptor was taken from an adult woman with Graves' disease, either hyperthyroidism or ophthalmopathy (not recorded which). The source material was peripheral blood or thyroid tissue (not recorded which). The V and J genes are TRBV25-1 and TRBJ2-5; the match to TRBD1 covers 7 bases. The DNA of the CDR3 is TGTGCCAGCAGTGCAGCGACAGGGCGGGAGACCCAGTACTTC. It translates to CASSAATGRETQYF.